This T cell receptor (beta chain) emerged from a study of CD8+CD57+ T cells in acquired aplastic anemia. As for the study in general: Sorted CD4+ and CD8+ cells yielded DNA averaging approximately 3 ug. Findings and caveats of the study: There were around 28 CD8+ CDR3 sequences that occurred in both patients and controls.

Genomic DNA acted as the template from which TCR beta VDJ combination and CDR3 sequence profiling were carried out. TCRdb analysed the reads with MiXCR anew, one entry per CDR3 protein. The sample lists about 180,000 distinct CDR3 sequences, over 40% occurring once. This clonotype has a handful of counts. Its antigen is unidentified. The germline CDR1 and CDR2 sequences are SQVTM and ANQGSEA. The CDR3 contains 13 residues. Trimming cost V 5 bases and J 4 bases; bases outside gene matches: 7. CD8+CD57+ cell expansion had been shown by flow cytometry in patients chosen for sequencing. The enrolled patients all had severe acquired aplastic anemia.

Sequenced material: sorted CD4+, CD8+, or CD8+CD57+ T cells (not recorded which) from PBMCs. V and J are TRBV29-1 and TRBJ2-7; 8 bases are shared with TRBD2. The TCR originated in a human donor with aplastic anemia. In DNA, the CDR3 is TGCAGCGTTTGGGGTAGCGGGGTTTACGAGCAGTACTTC. Translation: CSVWGSGVYEQYF.